Below, 16 T cell receptor beta chains from the same sample are listed, as sequenced in a study of T cell responses to AZD1222 COVID-19 vaccine. The protocol was immunoSEQ multiplex PCR, while the TCRdb copy is restricted to in-frame clones and leaves out a portion. The sample has 100,000 to 150,000 clones, about 93% seen once; the top ten hold 5.5% to 8%. Sequencing used peripheral blood, obtained on day 0 of AZD1222 vaccination. These receptors all stem from an adult in good health.

The gene calls are TRBV7-2 and TRBJ2-5, with a possible D match to TRBD2 (6 bases). V was trimmed by 5 bases and J by 1 base, leaving 11 bases between them. The CDR3 has 14 amino acids. Germline CDR1 reads SGHTA; CDR2 reads FQGNSA. CDR3 sequence (DNA): TGTGCCAGCAGCCTCACCGGGGGCCAAGAGACCCAGTACTTC. Its protein is CASSLTGGQETQYF. The full variable domain, its missing parts supplied by reference TRBV7-2 and TRBJ2-5, is GAGVSQSPSNKVTEKGKDVELRCDPISGHTALYWYRQSLGQGLEFLIYFQGNSAPDKSGLPSDRFSAERTGGSVSTLTIQRTQQEDSAVYLCASSLTGGQETQYFGPGTRLLVL.

This rearrangement joins TRBV27 to TRBJ1-2; TRBD1 matches 8 bases. CDR1 is MNHEY, CDR2 SMNVEV, per germline (reference sequence). Trimming took 2 bases from V and 8 from J; bases not matched to a gene: 16. CDR3 length: 17 amino acids. CDR3 DNA: TGTGCCAGCAGTTTAGGACAGGGAAAGGAGAGCATATGGGGCTACACCTTC. It specifies CASSLGQGKESIWGYTF.

V gene TRBV7-9 combines with J gene TRBJ1-2; no clear D. Germline assignment: CDR1 SEHNR and CDR2 FQNEAQ (reference sequence). This CDR3 spans 12 amino acids. Trimming took 3 bases from V and 6 from J, leaving 8 bases between them. The CDR3 coding sequence is TGTGCCAGCAGCTTCTCCGGGGATGGCTACACCTTC. It yields the protein CASSFSGDGYTF.

The chain employs TRBV7-9 and TRBJ1-4; a weak D match, TRBD1 (5 bases). There are 13 residues in the CDR3. With 5 bases removed from V and 8 bases from J, the gap between germline ends came to 12 bases. Germline V gene lookup returns CDR1 SEHNR and CDR2 FQNEAQ (reference sequence). CDR3 coding DNA: TGTGCCAGCAGCATAGAGGGGTCAGAAAAACTGTTTTTT. Protein product: CASSIEGSEKLFF.

The chain carries TRBV18 and TRBJ2-5, with 7 bases fitting TRBD2. V gave up 2 bases and J gave up 2 bases; unmatched junction bases: 11. This CDR3 contains 17 residues. The germline V gene has CDR1 KGHSH and CDR2 LQKENI. The CDR3 nucleotides are TGTGCCAGCTCACCAGGGAGGCTAGCGGTATCTCAAGAGACCCAGTACTTC. Its translation: CASSPGRLAVSQETQYF.

V usage is TRBV10-3 and J usage is TRBJ2-6; 7 nucleotides align to TRBD1. Germline V gives CDR1 ENHRY, CDR2 SYGVKD. This CDR3 is built from 16 residues. The junction had 3 bases not matched to a gene; V was cut back by 4 bases and J by 0 bases. This CDR3 reads CAISGDSPSGANVLTF. The CDR3 coding sequence is TGTGCCATCAGTGGGGACAGCCCCTCTGGGGCCAACGTCCTGACTTTC.

In this sample, this clone turned up a few times. This rearrangement joins TRBV4-1 to TRBJ1-1; D gene ambiguous. Germline V gives CDR1 MGHRA, CDR2 YSYEKL. Trimming stripped 0 bases from V and 4 bases from J, with 15 bases between. The CDR3 is made up of 16 amino acids. For the CDR3, the DNA is TGCGCCAGCAGCCAAGATGCGTGGGCAACGGGCACTGAAGCTTTCTTT. It encodes CASSQDAWATGTEAFF.

The chain links TRBV6-4 to TRBJ2-3; 7 bases align to TRBD2. Per germline, CDR1 MRHNA and CDR2 SNTAGT. The CDR3 is 15 residues long. V lost 2 bases to trimming and J lost 2 bases; unmatched junction nucleotides: 4. The CDR3, as DNA: TGTGCCAGCAGTGACACGCTAGCGGACACAGATACGCAGTATTTT. This encodes CASSDTLADTDTQYF.

V gene TRBV18 combines with J gene TRBJ1-4; D unresolved. The CDR3 runs 16 residues. With 3 bases removed from V and 7 bases from J, the gap between germline ends came to 18 bases. CDR1 is KGHSH, CDR2 LQKENI, per germline. CDR3 in amino acids: CASSPDPAGRSEKLFF. CDR3 nucleotides: TGTGCCAGCTCACCCGACCCGGCAGGACGGAGTGAAAAACTGTTTTTT.

The rearrangement joins TRBV27 to TRBJ2-3; 13 bases align to TRBD2. V was clipped by 0 bases and J by 5 bases; unmatched bases: 8. Germline V gene sequence: CDR1 MNHEY, CDR2 SMNVEV (reference sequence). The CDR3 runs 18 residues. The CDR3 region has the DNA TGTGCCAGCAGTTTATCTTGGACTAGCGGGAGATTTGGAGATACGCAGTATTTT. It specifies CASSLSWTSGRFGDTQYF.

The chain carries TRBV19 and TRBJ1-3; 9 bases line up with TRBD1. V shed 8 bases and J 8 bases; nucleotides not matched to a gene: 10. The V gene's germline CDR1 is LNHDA and CDR2 SQIVND (reference sequence). The CDR3 spans 14 residues. CDR3 nucleotides: TGTGCCAGTGCGAGGGACAGGGTAAGAGACACCATATATTTT. This sequence encodes CASARDRVRDTIYF. Using reference TRBV19 and TRBJ1-3 for the parts outside the CDR3, the full variable domain is DGGITQSPKYLFRKEGQNVTLSCEQNLNHDAMYWYRQDPGQGLRLIYYSQIVNDFQKGDIAEGYSVSREKKESFPLTVTSAQKNPTAFYLCASARDRVRDTIYFGEGSWLTVV.

This chain connects TRBV24-1 to TRBJ1-2; D might be TRBD1 (5 bases). The CDR3 extends over 15 amino acids. Germline CDR1 and CDR2: KGHDR and SFDVKD. Trimming stripped 4 bases from V and 6 bases from J, with 17 bases between. CDR3 DNA sequence: TGTGCCACCAGTGAAACAGCAGGGAGCCCCCATGGCTACACCTTC. It specifies CATSETAGSPHGYTF.

This clone was observed once. The chain is built from TRBV5-1 and TRBJ1-1; tentatively, D is TRBD1 (6 bases). V lost 4 bases to trimming and J lost 0 bases, with 13 bases between them. The CDR3 runs 15 residues. Germline CDR1 and CDR2: SGHRS and YFSETQ. The CDR3 protein is CASSNGQILNTEAFF. The CDR3, as DNA: TGCGCCAGCAGCAACGGACAGATACTGAACACTGAAGCTTTCTTT.

The chain has TRBV28 and TRBJ2-1; tentative D call: TRBD1 (7 bases). The CDR3 is made up of 15 amino acids. Per the germline V gene, CDR1 is MDHEN and CDR2 is SYDVKM. Trimming stripped 8 bases from V and 7 bases from J, with 21 bases between. The CDR3, as DNA: TGTGCCAGCGGCGGGAAGACAGGGTTACGGAATGAGCAGTTCTTC. As protein: CASGGKTGLRNEQFF. Full variable domain (missing parts from reference TRBV28 and TRBJ2-1): DVKVTQSSRYLVKRTGEKVFLECVQDMDHENMFWYRQDPGLGLRLIYFSYDVKMKEKGDIPEGYSVSREKKERFSLILESASTNQTSMYLCASGGKTGLRNEQFFGPGTRLTVL.

This sequence joins TRBV4-2 and TRBJ1-4; perhaps TRBD1 as D (5 bases). The V and J ends lost 0 bases and 2 bases respectively, with 10 bases between them. The CDR3 consists of 16 residues. The germline V gene has CDR1 LGHNA and CDR2 YNFKEQ. CDR3 protein: CASSQEGAGTNEKLFF. The DNA for the CDR3 is TGTGCCAGCAGCCAAGAAGGGGCTGGGACTAATGAAAAACTGTTTTTT.

The chain couples TRBV6-5 to TRBJ1-3, with unresolved D. Between the trimmed V and J ends, which lost 5 bases and 4 bases, there was a span of 6 bases. The germline CDR1 and CDR2 sequences are MNHEY and SVGAGI. This CDR3 region has 12 residues. The CDR3 sequence is CASSTQGNTIYF. CDR3 coding DNA: TGTGCCAGCAGTACGCAGGGAAACACCATATATTTT.